This T cell receptor beta chain emerged from a study of neurological immune-mediated disorders. Findings and caveats of the study: In HTLV-1-associated myelopathy, TCR clonal expansion was greatest, and in multiple sclerosis it was least, below healthy controls. Phylogenetic grouping placed 18 of 34 multiple sclerosis patients' repertoires in one related-CDR3 cluster, a possible signature.

As for the cDNA, it was generated by 5'RACE with 10-nucleotide random UMIs. TCRdb passed the 5' RACE reads through MiXCR, listing each CDR3 protein once. The repertoire holds 87,000 or so distinct CDR3 sequences, with roughly 3.5% as singletons. Notes on this clonotype: Its antigen is unidentified. Compared with germline, one end of the junction differs, possibly owing to a read error.

CDR1 is LGHNA, CDR2 YNFKEQ, per germline. The CDR3 length is 19 residues. The chain recombines TRBV4-2 with TRBJ2-7, with 7 bases identical to TRBD2. This receptor was identified in a woman aged 45-59 years with multiple sclerosis. The sequenced sample was PBMCs. CDR3 region: CASSQGQGWLAVHTYEQNF. For the CDR3, the DNA is TGTGCCAGCAGCCAAGGGCAGGGATGGCTAGCGGTCCACACCTACGAGCAGAACTTC.